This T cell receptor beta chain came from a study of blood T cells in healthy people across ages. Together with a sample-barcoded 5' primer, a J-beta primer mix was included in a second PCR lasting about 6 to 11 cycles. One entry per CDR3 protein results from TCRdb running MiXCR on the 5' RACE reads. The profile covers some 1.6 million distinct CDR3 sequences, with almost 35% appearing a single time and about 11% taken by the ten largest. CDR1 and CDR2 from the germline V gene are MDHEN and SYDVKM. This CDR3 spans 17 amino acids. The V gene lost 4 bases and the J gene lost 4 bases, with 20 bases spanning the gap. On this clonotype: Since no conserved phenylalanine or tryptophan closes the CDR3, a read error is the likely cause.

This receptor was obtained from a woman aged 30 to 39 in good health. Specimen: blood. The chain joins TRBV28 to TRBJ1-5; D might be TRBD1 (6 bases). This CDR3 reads CASSSKWGAGGNQPQHL. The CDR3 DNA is TGTGCCAGCAGTTCAAAATGGGGGGCCGGTGGTAATCAGCCCCAGCATTTG.